This T cell receptor beta chain stems from a study of T cells in Graves' hyperthyroidism and ophthalmopathy. The CDR3 extends over 15 amino acids. V shed 6 bases and J 6 bases; nucleotides not matched to a gene: 7. Germline lookup yields CDR1 SNHLY and CDR2 FYNNEI. Many counts were recorded for this clonotype. The antigen remains undetermined. Study-level findings and limits: Through a model of 13 V-J features, ophthalmopathy was separated from stable hyperthyroidism.

The source material, RNA transcripts, was used to amplify TCR beta CDR3 regions. The HTBI primer set was used in a first-round RT-PCR of the TCR CDR3. MiXCR was run by TCRdb on the multiplex PCR reads, yielding one entry per CDR3 protein. The profile shows about 480,000 distinct CDR3 sequences, roughly 14% of them singletons. The J gene is TRBJ2-4, the V gene TRBV2; 11 bases agree with TRBD2. The receptor comes from a woman aged 18-29 years with Graves' hyperthyroidism. The sample comprised blood. The CDR3, as DNA: TGTGCCAGCAGGGAGACTAGCGGGATAATAAACATTCAGTACTTC. Protein sequence: CASRETSGIINIQYF.